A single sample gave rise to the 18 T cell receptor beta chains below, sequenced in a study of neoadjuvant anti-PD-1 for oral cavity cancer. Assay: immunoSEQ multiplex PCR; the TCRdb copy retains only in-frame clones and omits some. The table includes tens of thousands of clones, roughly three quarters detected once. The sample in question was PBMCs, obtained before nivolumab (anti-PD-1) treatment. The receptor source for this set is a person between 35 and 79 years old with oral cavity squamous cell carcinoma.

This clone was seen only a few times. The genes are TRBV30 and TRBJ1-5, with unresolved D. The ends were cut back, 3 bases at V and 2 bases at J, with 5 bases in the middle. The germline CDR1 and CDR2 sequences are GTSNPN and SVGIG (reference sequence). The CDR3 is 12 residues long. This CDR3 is CAWSQGNQPQHF. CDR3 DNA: TGTGCCTGGAGCCAGGGCAATCAGCCCCAGCATTTT.

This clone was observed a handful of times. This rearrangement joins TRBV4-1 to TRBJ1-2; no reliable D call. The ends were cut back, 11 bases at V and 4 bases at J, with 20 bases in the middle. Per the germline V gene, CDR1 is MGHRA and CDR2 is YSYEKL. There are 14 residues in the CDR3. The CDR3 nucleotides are TGCGCCGTCTCACGCCATGGAATTTCCTATGGCTACACCTTC. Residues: CAVSRHGISYGYTF.

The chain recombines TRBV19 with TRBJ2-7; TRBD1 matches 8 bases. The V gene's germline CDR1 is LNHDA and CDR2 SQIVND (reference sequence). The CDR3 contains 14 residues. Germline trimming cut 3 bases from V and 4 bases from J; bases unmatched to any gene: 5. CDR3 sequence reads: CASSIGQGSYEQYF. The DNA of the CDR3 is TGTGCCAGTAGTATCGGACAGGGCTCGTACGAGCAGTACTTC.

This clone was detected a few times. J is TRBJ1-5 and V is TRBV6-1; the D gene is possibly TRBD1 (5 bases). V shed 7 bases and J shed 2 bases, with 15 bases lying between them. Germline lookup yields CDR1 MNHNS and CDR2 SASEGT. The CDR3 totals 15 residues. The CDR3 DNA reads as TGTGCCAGCACCCAGTGGGGGGTGGGCAATCAGCCCCAGCATTTT. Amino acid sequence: CASTQWGVGNQPQHF.

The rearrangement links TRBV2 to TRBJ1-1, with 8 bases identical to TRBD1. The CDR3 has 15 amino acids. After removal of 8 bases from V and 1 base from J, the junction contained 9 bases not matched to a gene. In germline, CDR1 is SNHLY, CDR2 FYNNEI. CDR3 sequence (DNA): TGTGCCAGCTTCCGGACAGGGCAAACGAACACTGAAGCTTTCTTT. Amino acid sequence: CASFRTGQTNTEAFF.

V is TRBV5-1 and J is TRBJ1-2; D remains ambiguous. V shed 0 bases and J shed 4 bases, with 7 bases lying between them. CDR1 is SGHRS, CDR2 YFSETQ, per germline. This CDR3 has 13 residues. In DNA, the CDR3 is TGCGCCAGCAGCTTGGCGGCAGGCTATGGCTACACCTTC. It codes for CASSLAAGYGYTF.

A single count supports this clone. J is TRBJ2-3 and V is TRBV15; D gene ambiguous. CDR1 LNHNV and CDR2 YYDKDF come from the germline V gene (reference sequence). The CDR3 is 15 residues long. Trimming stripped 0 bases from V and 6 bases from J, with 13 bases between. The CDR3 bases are TGTGCCACCAGCAGAGATCCACTTCTGGGGGATACGCAGTATTTT. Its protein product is CATSRDPLLGDTQYF.

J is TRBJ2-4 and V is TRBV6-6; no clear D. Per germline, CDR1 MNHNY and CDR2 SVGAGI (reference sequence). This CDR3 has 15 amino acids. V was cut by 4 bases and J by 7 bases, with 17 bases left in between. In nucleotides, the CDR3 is TGTGCCAGCAGTTCGAAGGCCTCTTTAGGTAACATTCAGTACTTC. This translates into CASSSKASLGNIQYF.

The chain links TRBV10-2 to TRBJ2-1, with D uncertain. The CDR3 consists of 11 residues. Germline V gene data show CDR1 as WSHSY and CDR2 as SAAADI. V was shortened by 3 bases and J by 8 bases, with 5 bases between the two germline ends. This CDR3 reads CASSEFDEQFF. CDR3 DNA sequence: TGCGCCAGCAGTGAATTTGATGAGCAGTTCTTC.

CDR3 sequence reads: CASSESIGNTGELFF. Here the CDR3 DNA reads TGTGCCAGCAGTGAATCTATAGGCAATACCGGGGAGCTGTTTTTT. This chain links TRBV25-1 with TRBJ2-2; D is unresolved. The CDR3 spans 15 residues. The V end lost 1 base, the J end lost 5 bases, and 11 bases lay between the germline ends. The V gene's germline CDR1 is MGHDK and CDR2 SYGVNS.

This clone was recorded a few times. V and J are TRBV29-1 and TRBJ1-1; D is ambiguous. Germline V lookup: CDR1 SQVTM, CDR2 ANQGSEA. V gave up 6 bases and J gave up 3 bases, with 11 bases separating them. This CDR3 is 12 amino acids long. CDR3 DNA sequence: TGCAGCGTCGGTTGGGCAGACACTGAAGCTTTCTTT. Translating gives CSVGWADTEAFF.

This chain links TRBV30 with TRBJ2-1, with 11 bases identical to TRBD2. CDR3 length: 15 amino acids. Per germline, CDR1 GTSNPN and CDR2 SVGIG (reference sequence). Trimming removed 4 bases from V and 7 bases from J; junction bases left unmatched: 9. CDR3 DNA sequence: TGTGCCTGGACCCAGGGCCTAGCGGGGGGTAATGAGCAGTTCTTC. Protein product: CAWTQGLAGGNEQFF.

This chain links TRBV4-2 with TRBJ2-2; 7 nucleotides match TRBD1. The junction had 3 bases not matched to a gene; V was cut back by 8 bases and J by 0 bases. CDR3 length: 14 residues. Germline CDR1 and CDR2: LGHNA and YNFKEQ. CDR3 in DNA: TGTGCCAGCCGACAGGGACCGAACACCGGGGAGCTGTTTTTT. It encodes CASRQGPNTGELFF.

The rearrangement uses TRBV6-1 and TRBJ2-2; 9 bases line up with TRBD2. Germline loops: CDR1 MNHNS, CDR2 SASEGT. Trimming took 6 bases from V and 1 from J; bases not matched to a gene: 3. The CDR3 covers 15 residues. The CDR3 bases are TGTGCCAGCAGCCAAGCGGGGGGGAACACCGGGGAGCTGTTTTTT. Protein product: CASSQAGGNTGELFF.

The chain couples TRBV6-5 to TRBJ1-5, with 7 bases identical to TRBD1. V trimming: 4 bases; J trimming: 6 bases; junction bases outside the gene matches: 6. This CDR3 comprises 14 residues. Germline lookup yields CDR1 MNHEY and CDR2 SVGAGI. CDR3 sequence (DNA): TGTGCCAGCAGTTTCCGACAGGGAGGTCAGCCCCAGCATTTT. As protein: CASSFRQGGQPQHF.

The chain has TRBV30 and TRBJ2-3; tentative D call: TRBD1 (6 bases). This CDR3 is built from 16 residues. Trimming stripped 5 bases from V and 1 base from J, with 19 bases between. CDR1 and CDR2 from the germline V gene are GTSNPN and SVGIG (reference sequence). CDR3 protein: CAWAFRGHLCTDTQYF. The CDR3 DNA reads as TGTGCCTGGGCCTTCAGGGGCCACCTTTGCACAGATACGCAGTATTTT.

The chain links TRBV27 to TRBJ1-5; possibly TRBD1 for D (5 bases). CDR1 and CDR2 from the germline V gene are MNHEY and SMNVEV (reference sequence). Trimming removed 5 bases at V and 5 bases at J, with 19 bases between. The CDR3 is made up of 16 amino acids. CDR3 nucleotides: TGTGCCAGCAGTACATACGGGGGAAAGCAGGATCAGCCCCAGCATTTT. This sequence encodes CASSTYGGKQDQPQHF.

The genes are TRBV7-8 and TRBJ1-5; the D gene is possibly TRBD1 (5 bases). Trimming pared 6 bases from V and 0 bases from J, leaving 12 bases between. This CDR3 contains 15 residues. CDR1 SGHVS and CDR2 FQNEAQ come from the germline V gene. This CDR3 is CASSLGPNSNQPQHF. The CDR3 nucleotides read TGTGCCAGCAGTTTGGGACCGAATAGCAATCAGCCCCAGCATTTT.